This TCR beta chain emerged from a study of beta chain features in type 1 diabetes. Expressed TCRB transcripts were sequenced because the isolated RNA had all been reverse transcribed beforehand. Data came from immunoSEQ multiplex PCR; TCRdb stores just in-frame clones and leaves some out. Counted here are hundreds of thousands of clones, 15% occurring once; the ten biggest clones make up approximately 0.093%. The CDR3 spans 16 residues. CDR1 GTSNPN and CDR2 SVGIG come from the germline V gene (reference sequence). V was trimmed by 0 bases and J by 1 base, leaving 15 bases between them. Points on this clone: Its antigen is undetermined.

Study-wide results and limits: Patients with type 1 diabetes showed fewer VDJ junction insertions and more deletions.

The clonotype originates from a man aged 18 to 30 in good health. Sequencing was performed on naive CD4+ T cells from blood. The chain is built from TRBV30 and TRBJ1-1, with D unclear. CDR3 DNA: TGTGCCTGGAGTGTACGAACCCCTCGGGGGAACACTGAAGCTTTCTTT. This gives the protein CAWSVRTPRGNTEAFF. Full variable domain (rest looked up from reference TRBV30 and TRBJ1-1): SQTIHQWPATLVQPVGSPLSLECTVEGTSNPNLYWYRQAAGRGLQLLFYSVGIGQISSEVPQNLSASRPQDRQFILSSKKLLLSDSGFYLCAWSVRTPRGNTEAFFGQGTRLTVV.